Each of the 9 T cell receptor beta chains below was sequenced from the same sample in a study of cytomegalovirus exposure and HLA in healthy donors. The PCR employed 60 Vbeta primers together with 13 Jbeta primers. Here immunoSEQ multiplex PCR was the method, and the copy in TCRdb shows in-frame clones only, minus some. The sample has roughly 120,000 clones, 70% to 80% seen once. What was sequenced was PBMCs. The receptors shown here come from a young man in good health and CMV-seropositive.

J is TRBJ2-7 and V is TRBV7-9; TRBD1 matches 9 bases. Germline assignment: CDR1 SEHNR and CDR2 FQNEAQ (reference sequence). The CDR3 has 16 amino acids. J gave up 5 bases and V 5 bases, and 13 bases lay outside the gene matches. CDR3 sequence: CASSPRDRDRANEQYF. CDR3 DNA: TGTGCCAGCAGCCCGCGAGACCGGGACAGGGCAAACGAGCAGTACTTC. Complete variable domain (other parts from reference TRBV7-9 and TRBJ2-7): DTGVSQNPRHKITKRGQNVTFRCDPISEHNRLYWYRQTLGQGPEFLTYFQNEAQLEKSRLLSDRFSAERPKGSFSTLEIQRTEQGDSAMYLCASSPRDRDRANEQYFGPGTRLTVT.

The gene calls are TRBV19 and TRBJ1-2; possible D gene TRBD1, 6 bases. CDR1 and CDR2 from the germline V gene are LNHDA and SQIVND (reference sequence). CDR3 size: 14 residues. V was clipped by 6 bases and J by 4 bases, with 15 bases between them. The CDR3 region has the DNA TGTGCCAGTAGACGGACGGGACATATCTATGGCTACACCTTC. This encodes CASRRTGHIYGYTF.

The CDR3 is CASSPRGGTGTYEQYF. As DNA, the CDR3 is TGTGCCAGCAGCCCAAGAGGGGGGACAGGAACCTACGAGCAGTACTTC. The genes are TRBV11-3 and TRBJ2-5, with TRBD1 matching over 8 bases. Gene TRBJ2-7 matches the end of the DNA better, so the J call may be wrong. The CDR3 runs 16 residues. Germline V gene lookup returns CDR1 SGHNT and CDR2 YENEEA.

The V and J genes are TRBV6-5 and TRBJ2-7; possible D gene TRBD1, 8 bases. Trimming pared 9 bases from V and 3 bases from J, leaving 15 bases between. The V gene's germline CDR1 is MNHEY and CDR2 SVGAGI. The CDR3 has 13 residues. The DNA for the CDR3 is TGTGCCAGTTCAGCGGGACAGGACTACGAGCAGTACTTC. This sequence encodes CASSAGQDYEQYF.

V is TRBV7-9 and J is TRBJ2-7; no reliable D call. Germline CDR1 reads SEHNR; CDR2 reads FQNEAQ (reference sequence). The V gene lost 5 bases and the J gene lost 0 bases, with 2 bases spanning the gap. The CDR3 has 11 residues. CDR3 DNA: TGTGCCAGCAGCCTCTCCTACGAGCAGTACTTC. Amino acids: CASSLSYEQYF.

CDR3 in DNA: TGTGCCAGCAGTCCCTCTTGGGGGCGAGAGACCCAGTACTTC. Amino acid sequence: CASSPSWGRETQYF. The J gene is TRBJ2-5, the V gene TRBV28; TRBD1 is a possible D gene (6 bases). Trimming took 5 bases from V and 4 from J, leaving 14 bases between them. The germline V gene encodes CDR1 MDHEN and CDR2 SYDVKM. This CDR3 has 14 residues.

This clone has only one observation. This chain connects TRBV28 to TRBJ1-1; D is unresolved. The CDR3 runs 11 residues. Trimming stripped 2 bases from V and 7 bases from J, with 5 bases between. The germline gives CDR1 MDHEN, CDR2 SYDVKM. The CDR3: CASSLVSEAFF. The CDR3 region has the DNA TGTGCCAGCAGTTTAGTTAGTGAAGCTTTCTTT. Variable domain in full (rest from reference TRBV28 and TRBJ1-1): DVKVTQSSRYLVKRTGEKVFLECVQDMDHENMFWYRQDPGLGLRLIYFSYDVKMKEKGDIPEGYSVSREKKERFSLILESASTNQTSMYLCASSLVSEAFFGQGTRLTVV.

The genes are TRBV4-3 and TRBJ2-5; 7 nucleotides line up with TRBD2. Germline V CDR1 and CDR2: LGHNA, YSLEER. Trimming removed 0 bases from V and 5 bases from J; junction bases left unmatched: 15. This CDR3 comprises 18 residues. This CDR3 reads CASSQEVHGEGDVETQYF. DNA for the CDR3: TGCGCCAGCAGCCAAGAAGTACATGGGGAGGGAGACGTCGAGACCCAGTACTTC.

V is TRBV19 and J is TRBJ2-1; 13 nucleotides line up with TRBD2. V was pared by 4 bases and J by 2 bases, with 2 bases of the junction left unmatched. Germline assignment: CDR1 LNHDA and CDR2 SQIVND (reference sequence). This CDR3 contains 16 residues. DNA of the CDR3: TGTGCCAGTAGTAGAGGGACTAGCGGGACCTACAATGAGCAGTTCTTC. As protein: CASSRGTSGTYNEQFF.